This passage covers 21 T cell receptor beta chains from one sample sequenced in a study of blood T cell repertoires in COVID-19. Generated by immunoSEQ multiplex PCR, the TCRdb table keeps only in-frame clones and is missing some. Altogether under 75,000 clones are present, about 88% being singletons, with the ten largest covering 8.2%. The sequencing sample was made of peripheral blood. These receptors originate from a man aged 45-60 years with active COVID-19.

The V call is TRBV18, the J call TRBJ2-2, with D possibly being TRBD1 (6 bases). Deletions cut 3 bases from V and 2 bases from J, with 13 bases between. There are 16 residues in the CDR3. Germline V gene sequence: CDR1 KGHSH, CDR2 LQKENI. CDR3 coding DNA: TGTGCCAGCTCACCTCGGCGGACAGAAAACACCGGGGAGCTGTTTTTT. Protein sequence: CASSPRRTENTGELFF.

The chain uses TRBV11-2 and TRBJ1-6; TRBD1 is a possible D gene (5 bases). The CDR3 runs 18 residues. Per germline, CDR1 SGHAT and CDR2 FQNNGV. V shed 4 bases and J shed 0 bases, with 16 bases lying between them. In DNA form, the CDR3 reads TGTGCCAGCAGCTCCATTCCCGACAGTAGCTCCTATAATTCACCCCTCCACTTT. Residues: CASSSIPDSSSYNSPLHF.

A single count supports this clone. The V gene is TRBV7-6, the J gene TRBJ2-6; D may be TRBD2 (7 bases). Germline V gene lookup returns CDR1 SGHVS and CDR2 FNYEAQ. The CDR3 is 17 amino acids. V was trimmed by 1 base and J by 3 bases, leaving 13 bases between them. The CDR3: CASSLEAGGLGANVLTF. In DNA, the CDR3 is TGTGCCAGCAGCTTAGAAGCCGGGGGGCTTGGGGCCAACGTCCTGACTTTC.

CDR3 loop: CAISEGSGEAFF. The CDR3 nucleotides read TGTGCCATCAGTGAGGGGTCGGGGGAAGCTTTCTTT. The chain carries TRBV10-3 and TRBJ1-1, with unresolved D. The germline V gene encodes CDR1 ENHRY and CDR2 SYGVKD. CDR3 length: 12 residues. Trimming took off 2 bases at V and 8 bases at J, with 9 bases between the two ends.

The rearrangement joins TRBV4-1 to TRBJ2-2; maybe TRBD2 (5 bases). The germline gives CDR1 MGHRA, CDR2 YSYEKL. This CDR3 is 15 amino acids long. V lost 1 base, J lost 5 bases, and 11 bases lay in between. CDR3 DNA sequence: TGCGCCAGCAGCCAAGTTCAACGGGGAACCGGGGAGCTGTTTTTT. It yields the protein CASSQVQRGTGELFF.

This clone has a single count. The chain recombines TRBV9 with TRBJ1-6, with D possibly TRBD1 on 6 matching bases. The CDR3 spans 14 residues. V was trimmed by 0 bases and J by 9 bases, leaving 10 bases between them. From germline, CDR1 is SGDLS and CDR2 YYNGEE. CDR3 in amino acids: CASSVVGQSSPLHF. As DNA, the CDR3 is TGTGCCAGCAGCGTAGTGGGACAATCTTCACCCCTCCACTTT.

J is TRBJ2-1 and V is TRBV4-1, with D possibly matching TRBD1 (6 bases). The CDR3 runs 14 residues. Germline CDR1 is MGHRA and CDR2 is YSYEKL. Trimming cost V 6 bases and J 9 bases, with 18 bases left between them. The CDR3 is CASRYRVASGEQFF. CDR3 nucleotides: TGCGCCAGCAGATACAGGGTAGCTTCGGGTGAGCAGTTCTTC.

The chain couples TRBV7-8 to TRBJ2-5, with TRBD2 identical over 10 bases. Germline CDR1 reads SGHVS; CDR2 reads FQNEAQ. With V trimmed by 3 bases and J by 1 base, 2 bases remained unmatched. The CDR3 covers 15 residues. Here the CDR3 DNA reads TGTGCCAGCAGCTTTAGCGGGGGGTCCCAAGAGACCCAGTACTTC. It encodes CASSFSGGSQETQYF.

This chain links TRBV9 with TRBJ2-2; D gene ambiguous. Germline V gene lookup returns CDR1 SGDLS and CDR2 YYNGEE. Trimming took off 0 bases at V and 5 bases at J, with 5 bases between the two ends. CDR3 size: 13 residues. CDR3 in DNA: TGTGCCAGCAGCGTAGATCAAACCGGGGAGCTGTTTTTT. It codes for CASSVDQTGELFF.

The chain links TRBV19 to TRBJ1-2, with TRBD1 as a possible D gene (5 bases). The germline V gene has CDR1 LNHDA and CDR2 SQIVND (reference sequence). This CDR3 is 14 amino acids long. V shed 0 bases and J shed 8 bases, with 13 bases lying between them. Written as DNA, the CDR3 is TGTGCCAGTAGTATAGAGGGACTCATTGGAGGCTACACCTTC. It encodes CASSIEGLIGGYTF.

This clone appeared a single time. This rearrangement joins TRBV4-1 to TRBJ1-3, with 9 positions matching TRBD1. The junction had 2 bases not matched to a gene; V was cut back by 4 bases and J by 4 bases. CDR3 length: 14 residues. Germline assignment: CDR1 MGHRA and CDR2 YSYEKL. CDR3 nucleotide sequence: TGCGCCAGCAGCCTTGGACAGGGGGGAAACACCATATATTTT. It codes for CASSLGQGGNTIYF.

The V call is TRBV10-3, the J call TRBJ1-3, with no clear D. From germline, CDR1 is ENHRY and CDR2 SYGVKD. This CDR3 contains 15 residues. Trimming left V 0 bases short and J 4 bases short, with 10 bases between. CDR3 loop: CAISESGGSGNTIYF. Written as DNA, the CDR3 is TGTGCCATCAGTGAGTCGGGAGGTAGCGGAAACACCATATATTTT.

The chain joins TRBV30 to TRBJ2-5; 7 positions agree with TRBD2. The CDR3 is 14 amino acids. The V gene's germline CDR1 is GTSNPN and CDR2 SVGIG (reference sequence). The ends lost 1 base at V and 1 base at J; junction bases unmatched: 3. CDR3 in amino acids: CAWSEGGGQETQYF. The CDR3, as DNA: TGTGCCTGGAGTGAAGGCGGGGGCCAAGAGACCCAGTACTTC.

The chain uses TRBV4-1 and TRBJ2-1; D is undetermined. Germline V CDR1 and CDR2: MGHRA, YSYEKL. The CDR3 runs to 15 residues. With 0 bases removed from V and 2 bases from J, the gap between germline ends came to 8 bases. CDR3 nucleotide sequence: TGCGCCAGCAGCCAAGATAAGCTGCCCTACAATGAGCAGTTCTTC. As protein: CASSQDKLPYNEQFF.

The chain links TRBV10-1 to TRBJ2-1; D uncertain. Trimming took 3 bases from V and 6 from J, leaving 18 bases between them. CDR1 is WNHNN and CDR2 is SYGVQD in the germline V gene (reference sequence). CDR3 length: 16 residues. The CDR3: CASSDSRLPHPNEQFF. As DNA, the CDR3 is TGCGCCAGCAGTGATAGTCGATTACCTCATCCCAATGAGCAGTTCTTC.

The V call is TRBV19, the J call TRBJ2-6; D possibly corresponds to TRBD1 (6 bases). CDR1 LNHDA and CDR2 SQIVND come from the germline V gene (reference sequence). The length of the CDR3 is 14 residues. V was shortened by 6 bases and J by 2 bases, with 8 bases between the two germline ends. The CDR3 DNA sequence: TGTGCCAGTAGGGACAGACCTGGGGCCAACGTCCTGACTTTC. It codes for CASRDRPGANVLTF.

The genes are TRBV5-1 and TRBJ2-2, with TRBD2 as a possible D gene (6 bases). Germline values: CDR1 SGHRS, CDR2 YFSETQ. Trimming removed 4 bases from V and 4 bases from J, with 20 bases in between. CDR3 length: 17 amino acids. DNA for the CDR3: TGCGCCAGCAGCGCATACCGGGACTCGCTGAGCACCGGGGAGCTGTTTTTT. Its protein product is CASSAYRDSLSTGELFF.

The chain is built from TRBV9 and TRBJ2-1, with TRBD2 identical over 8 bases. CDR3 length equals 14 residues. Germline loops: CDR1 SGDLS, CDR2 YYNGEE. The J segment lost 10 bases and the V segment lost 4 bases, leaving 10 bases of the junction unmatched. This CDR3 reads CASSPDGGAGEQFF. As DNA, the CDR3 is TGTGCCAGCAGCCCGGACGGGGGGGCGGGGGAGCAGTTCTTC.

CDR3 sequence reads: CASSWGELNTEAFF. DNA for the CDR3: TGTGCCAGCAGCTGGGGGGAGCTTAACACTGAAGCTTTCTTT. The chain carries TRBV6-5 and TRBJ1-1, with D perhaps TRBD1 (5 bases). Trimming took 6 bases from V and 2 from J, leaving 13 bases between them. Germline V CDR1 and CDR2: MNHEY, SVGAGI. The CDR3 spans 14 residues.

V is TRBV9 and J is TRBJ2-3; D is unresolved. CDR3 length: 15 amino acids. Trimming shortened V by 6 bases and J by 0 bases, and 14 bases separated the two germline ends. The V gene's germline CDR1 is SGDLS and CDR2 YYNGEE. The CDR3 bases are TGTGCCAGCACCCCTCTGGCCTCTAGCACAGATACGCAGTATTTT. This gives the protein CASTPLASSTDTQYF.

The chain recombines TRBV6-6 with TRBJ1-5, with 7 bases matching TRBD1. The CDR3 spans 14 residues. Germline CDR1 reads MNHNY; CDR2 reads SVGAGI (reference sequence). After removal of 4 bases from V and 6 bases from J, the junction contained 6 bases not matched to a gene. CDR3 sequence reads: CASSSDRAIQPQHF. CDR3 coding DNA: TGTGCCAGCAGTTCCGACAGGGCTATTCAGCCCCAGCATTTT.